The present T cell receptor beta chain was sequenced within a study of T cell changes during pregnancy in multiple sclerosis. Using immunoSEQ multiplex PCR, the repertoire was profiled, and TCRdb retains in-frame clones only, with some absent. The data show tens of thousands of clones, 91% seen once. V shed 1 base, J shed 4 bases, and the junction held 2 bases outside the gene matches. The CDR3 totals 15 residues. Looked up from germline, CDR1 is MNHNS and CDR2 is SASEGT. The chain carries TRBV6-1 and TRBJ2-7, with 12 nucleotides matching TRBD2. The sample was CD8+ T cells from peripheral blood mononuclear cells, taken before pregnancy. The source of this sequence is a female donor with multiple sclerosis, enrolled in a pregnancy study. Written as DNA, the CDR3 is TGTGCCAGCAGTGAAGAGACTAGCGGGAGTTACGAGCAGTACTTC. This translates into CASSEETSGSYEQYF.